The 18 T cell receptor beta chains in this list originate from one sample, sequenced in a study of T cells in Graves' hyperthyroidism and ophthalmopathy. What was amplified from RNA transcripts were TCR beta CDR3 regions. With the HTBI primer set, the TCR CDR3 went through a first round of RT-PCR. TCRdb fed the multiplex PCR reads into MiXCR, producing one record per CDR3 protein. The repertoire holds about 480,000 distinct CDR3 sequences, approximately 25% seen once, with approximately 10% in the top ten. Material: blood. The source is a woman aged 25 to 39 with Graves' ophthalmopathy.

In this sample, this clonotype turned up many times. V gene TRBV29-1 combines with J gene TRBJ2-7; no firm D call. The CDR3 has 13 amino acids. Germline-derived CDR1 and CDR2 are SQVTM and ANQGSEA. Trimming stripped 4 bases from V and 2 bases from J, with 12 bases between. The CDR3 here is CSVVGLQAYEQYF. The CDR3 DNA reads TGCAGCGTTGTGGGTCTACAAGCCTACGAGCAGTACTTC.

A remark on this clonotype: This may be a read error: a much more frequent sequence differs by one nucleotide. V is TRBV11-2 and J is TRBJ2-6; 9 bases are shared with TRBD1. Germline V CDR1 and CDR2: SGHAT, FQNNGV. The CDR3 is 16 residues long. CDR3 sequence (DNA): TGTGCCAGCACCATAACAGGGGGCGGTGGGGTCAACGTCCTGACTTTC. Amino acid sequence: CASTITGGGGVNVLTF.

This clonotype appeared many times. The V gene is TRBV27, the J gene TRBJ2-7, with D maybe TRBD1 (5 bases). Trimming left V 4 bases short and J 4 bases short, with 14 bases between. The germline CDR1 and CDR2 sequences are MNHEY and SMNVEV (reference sequence). This CDR3 has 14 amino acids. CDR3 loop: CASSSGHNIYEQYF. The CDR3, as DNA: TGTGCCAGCAGTTCCGGACATAACATTTACGAGCAGTACTTC.

This chain joins TRBV13 and TRBJ1-1; D not resolved. The V end was cut by 5 bases, the J end by 10 bases, with 17 bases between. From germline, CDR1 is PRHDT and CDR2 FYEKMQ (reference sequence). This CDR3 is built from 13 residues. CDR3 sequence reads: CASSPPAGLGAFF. The CDR3 DNA reads TGTGCCAGCAGCCCTCCGGCAGGTCTCGGAGCTTTCTTT.

This clonotype was counted between two and nine times. This chain joins TRBV6-1 and TRBJ1-5, with 7 bases that match TRBD1. The CDR3 is 18 residues long. V was pared by 6 bases and J by 0 bases, with 14 bases of the junction left unmatched. CDR1 MNHNS and CDR2 SASEGT come from the germline V gene. The CDR3 region is CASRNSDREGYSNQPQHF. CDR3 DNA sequence: TGTGCCAGCAGGAACTCCGACAGGGAGGGGTATAGCAATCAGCCCCAGCATTTT.

This clonotype appeared many times. This rearrangement joins TRBV24-1 to TRBJ2-2, with D unclear. V lost 5 bases and J 0 bases, leaving 6 bases between the germline ends. This CDR3 contains 14 residues. Germline assignment: CDR1 KGHDR and CDR2 SFDVKD. The chain's CDR3 is CATSVRPNTGELFF. The CDR3 DNA reads TGTGCCACCAGTGTCAGGCCGAACACCGGGGAGCTGTTTTTT.

On this clonotype itself: Because it lacks the conserved phenylalanine or tryptophan at the end, this CDR3 is likely a read error. This chain joins TRBV20-1 and TRBJ1-1; 7 nucleotides align to TRBD1. The CDR3 totals 12 residues. The germline gives CDR1 DFQATT, CDR2 SNEGSKA (reference sequence). V was pared by 8 bases and J by 6 bases, with 9 bases of the junction left unmatched. The CDR3 loop reads CSSKGTAPEAFV. For the CDR3, the DNA is TGCAGTTCAAAAGGGACAGCGCCTGAAGCTTTCGTT.

This clonotype turned up a few times. The chain recombines TRBV19 with TRBJ2-7, with TRBD2 identical over 7 bases. This CDR3 is 16 amino acids long. The germline CDR1 and CDR2 sequences are LNHDA and SQIVND (reference sequence). V lost 10 bases, J lost 1 base, and 16 bases stayed unmatched. CDR3 bases: TGTGCCATCAACACCCACGGGGGGACCGGATCCTACGAGCAGTACTTC. It translates to CAINTHGGTGSYEQYF.

This clonotype was recorded many times. The V gene is TRBV6-5, the J gene TRBJ1-6; D remains ambiguous. Germline V gives CDR1 MNHEY, CDR2 SVGAGI. Between the trimmed V and J ends, which lost 3 bases and 9 bases, there was a span of 15 bases. CDR3 size: 15 residues. This CDR3 is CASSYGEGKGSPLHF. The CDR3 DNA follows: TGTGCCAGCAGTTATGGAGAAGGGAAGGGTTCACCCCTCCACTTT.

This clonotype is a singleton in its sample. The gene calls are TRBV6-1 and TRBJ1-5, with D possibly being TRBD1 (5 bases). V lost 2 bases to trimming and J lost 7 bases, with 9 bases between them. The CDR3 loop spans 13 amino acids. CDR1 and CDR2 (germline): MNHNS, SASEGT. The CDR3 spells CASSEMGRQPQHF. In DNA, the CDR3 is TGTGCCAGCAGTGAAATGGGACGCCAGCCCCAGCATTTT.

This clonotype has ten or more counts. The chain recombines TRBV7-3 with TRBJ2-7; the D gene is possibly TRBD1 (5 bases). The CDR3 runs 14 residues. Germline V gene lookup returns CDR1 SGHTA and CDR2 FQGTGA. Deletions cut 5 bases from V and 2 bases from J, with 13 bases between. CDR3 loop: CASSLSQDTYEQYF. In DNA, the CDR3 is TGTGCCAGCAGCCTTTCACAGGACACCTACGAGCAGTACTTC.

The chain is built from TRBV6-5 and TRBJ2-5; D is uncertain. V dropped 8 bases and J dropped 3 bases, with 4 bases sitting between them. The length of the CDR3 is 10 residues. CDR1 is MNHEY, CDR2 SVGAGI, per germline. The CDR3 here is CASAKETQYF. CDR3 coding DNA: TGTGCCAGCGCAAAAGAGACCCAGTACTTC.

This clonotype was counted at least ten times. This sequence joins TRBV9 and TRBJ1-1; unclear D gene. With 0 bases removed from V and 0 bases from J, the gap between germline ends came to 3 bases. Germline CDR1 and CDR2: SGDLS and YYNGEE. CDR3 length equals 13 residues. CDR3 nucleotides: TGTGCCAGCAGCGTAGGGATGAACACTGAAGCTTTCTTT. This sequence encodes CASSVGMNTEAFF.

This clonotype appeared many times. This chain joins TRBV7-9 and TRBJ1-2, with a tentative D call TRBD1 (5 bases). The germline V and J ends were trimmed by 3 bases and 8 bases, with 19 bases remaining between them. Germline assignment: CDR1 SEHNR and CDR2 FQNEAQ (reference sequence). The CDR3 loop spans 15 amino acids. The CDR3 DNA reads as TGTGCCAGCAGCTTTGTAACAGGCGGCCCGGGAGGCTACACCTTC. Its translation is CASSFVTGGPGGYTF.

At least ten counts were recorded for this clonotype. The chain carries TRBV11-2 and TRBJ1-2; no clear D. This CDR3 comprises 13 residues. Per germline, CDR1 SGHAT and CDR2 FQNNGV. Trimming removed 4 bases at V and 8 bases at J, with 14 bases between. The CDR3 spells CASSSAGNGGYTF. As DNA, the CDR3 is TGTGCCAGCAGCTCTGCTGGGAACGGCGGCTACACCTTC.

This clonotype was counted many times. V gene TRBV9 combines with J gene TRBJ1-1; the D gene is possibly TRBD1 (5 bases). This CDR3 region has 16 residues. V was clipped by 1 base and J by 2 bases, with 15 bases between them. CDR1 and CDR2 (germline): SGDLS, YYNGEE. The CDR3 region is CASSVTTAGTNTEAFF. The CDR3 nucleotides read TGTGCCAGCAGCGTAACCACGGCAGGGACCAACACTGAAGCTTTCTTT.

This clonotype was seen only a few times. The genes are TRBV5-1 and TRBJ2-7; D may be TRBD1 or TRBD2 (6 bases each). The V gene lost 1 base and the J gene lost 3 bases, with 14 bases spanning the gap. Germline V gene lookup returns CDR1 SGHRS and CDR2 YFSETQ. The CDR3 consists of 15 residues. The chain's CDR3 is CASSLMGGLGYEQYF. The CDR3 DNA follows: TGCGCCAGCAGCTTGATGGGGGGCCTTGGCTACGAGCAGTACTTC.

In its sample, this clonotype was seen a few times. The chain is built from TRBV10-3 and TRBJ2-5, with D perhaps assigned TRBD1 or TRBD2 (6 bases each). Germline CDR1 reads ENHRY; CDR2 reads SYGVKD. The CDR3 consists of 16 residues. This CDR3 is CATGRGWTVGLETQYF. The CDR3 DNA is TGTGCTACCGGGAGAGGCTGGACAGTTGGATTAGAGACCCAGTACTTC.